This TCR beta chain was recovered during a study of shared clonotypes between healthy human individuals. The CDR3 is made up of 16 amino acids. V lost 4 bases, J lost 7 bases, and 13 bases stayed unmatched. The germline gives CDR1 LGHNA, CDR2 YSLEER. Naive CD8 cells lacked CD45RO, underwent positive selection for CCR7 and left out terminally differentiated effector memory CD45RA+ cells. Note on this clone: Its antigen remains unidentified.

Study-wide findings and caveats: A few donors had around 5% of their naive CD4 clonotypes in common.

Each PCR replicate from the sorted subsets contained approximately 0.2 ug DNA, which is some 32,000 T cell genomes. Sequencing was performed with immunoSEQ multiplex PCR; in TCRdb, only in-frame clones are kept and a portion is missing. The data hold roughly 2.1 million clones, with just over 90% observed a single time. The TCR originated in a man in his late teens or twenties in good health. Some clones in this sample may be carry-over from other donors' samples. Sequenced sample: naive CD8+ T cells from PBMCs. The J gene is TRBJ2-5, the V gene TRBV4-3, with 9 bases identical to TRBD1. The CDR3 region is CASSPGTGSSLTTQYF. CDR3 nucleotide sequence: TGCGCCAGCAGCCCCGGGACAGGGTCCAGCCTGACGACCCAGTACTTC.